This T cell receptor (beta chain) is drawn from a study of cytomegalovirus exposure and HLA in healthy donors. Regarding the study as a whole: Presence/absence analyses supposed approximately even sequencing depth among donors. Reportedly, cytomegalovirus status was diagnosed with high sensitivity and specificity.

Concerning this clone: Antigen: not known.

PCR employed 60 Vbeta and 13 Jbeta primers. Assay used: immunoSEQ multiplex PCR; TCRdb lists only in-frame clones, some missing. Among fewer than 140,000 clones listed, about 70% were seen once. The sequenced material came from PBMCs. This TCR derives from a boy younger than 18 in good health and CMV-seronegative.

The DNA for the CDR3 is TGTGCCAGCAGCTTTGGGCGGGGTAATGAAAAACTGTTTTTT. Translating gives CASSFGRGNEKLFF. The V call is TRBV5-6, the J call TRBJ1-4; unclear D gene. CDR3 size: 14 residues. V gave up 2 bases and J gave up 4 bases, with 9 bases separating them. Germline loops: CDR1 SGHDT, CDR2 YYEEEE.